The clone carrying this TCR beta chain was picked up a small number of times. V shed 4 bases and J shed 6 bases, with 13 bases lying between them. The CDR3 sequence is 13 residues long. Germline V CDR1 and CDR2: SGHDN, FVKESK. This entry belongs to a study of T cell responses to AZD1222 COVID-19 vaccine. TCRdb's copy holds only in-frame clones and misses some; the assay was immunoSEQ multiplex PCR. Among fewer than 150,000 clones listed, 80% to 90% were seen once. The TCR sequence derives from an adult who received the AZD1222 COVID-19 vaccine. The gene calls are TRBV14 and TRBJ2-7; D could derive from TRBD1 or TRBD2 (6 bases each). Source: peripheral blood, taken 28 days after the second AZD1222 dose. The CDR3 protein is CASSRLQGGEQYF. In nucleotides, the CDR3 is TGTGCCAGCAGCCGCTTACAGGGAGGCGAGCAGTACTTC.